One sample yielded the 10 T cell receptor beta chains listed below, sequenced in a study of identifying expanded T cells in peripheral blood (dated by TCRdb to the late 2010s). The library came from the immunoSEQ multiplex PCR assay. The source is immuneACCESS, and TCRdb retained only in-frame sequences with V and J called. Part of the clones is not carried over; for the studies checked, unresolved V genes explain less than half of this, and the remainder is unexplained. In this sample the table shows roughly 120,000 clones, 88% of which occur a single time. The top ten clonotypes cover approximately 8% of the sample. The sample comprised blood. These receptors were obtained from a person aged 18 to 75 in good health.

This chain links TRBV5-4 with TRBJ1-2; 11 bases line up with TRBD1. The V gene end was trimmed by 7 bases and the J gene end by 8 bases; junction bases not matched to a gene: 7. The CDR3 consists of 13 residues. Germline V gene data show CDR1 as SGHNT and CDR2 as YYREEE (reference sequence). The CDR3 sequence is CASGTGGTGGYTF. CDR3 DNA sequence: TGTGCCAGCGGGACAGGGGGGACGGGGGGCTACACCTTC. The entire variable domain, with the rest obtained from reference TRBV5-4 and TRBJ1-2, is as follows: ETGVTQSPTHLIKTRGQQVTLRCSSQSGHNTVSWYQQALGQGPQFIFQYYREEENGRGNFPPRFSGLQFPNYSSELNVNALELDDSALYLCASGTGGTGGYTFGSGTRLTVV.

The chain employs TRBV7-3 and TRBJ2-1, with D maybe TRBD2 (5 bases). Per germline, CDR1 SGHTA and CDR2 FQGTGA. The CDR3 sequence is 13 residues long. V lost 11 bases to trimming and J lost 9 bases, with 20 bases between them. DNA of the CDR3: TGTGCCTCCTCCCCCGGGGATCGACGTGAGCAGTTCTTC. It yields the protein CASSPGDRREQFF.

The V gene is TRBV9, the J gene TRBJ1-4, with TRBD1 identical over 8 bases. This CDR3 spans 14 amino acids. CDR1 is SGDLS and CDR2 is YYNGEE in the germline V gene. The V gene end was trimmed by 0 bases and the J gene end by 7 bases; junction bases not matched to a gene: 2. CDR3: CASSVEQGGEKLFF. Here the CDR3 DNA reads TGTGCCAGCAGCGTAGAACAGGGGGGTGAAAAACTGTTTTTT.

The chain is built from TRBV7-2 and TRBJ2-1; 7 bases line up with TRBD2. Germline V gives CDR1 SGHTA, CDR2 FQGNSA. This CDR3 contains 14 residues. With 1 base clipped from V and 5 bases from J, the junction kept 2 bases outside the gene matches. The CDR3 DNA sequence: TGTGCCAGCAGCTTAGAGGCGGGAGACAATGAGCAGTTCTTC. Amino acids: CASSLEAGDNEQFF.

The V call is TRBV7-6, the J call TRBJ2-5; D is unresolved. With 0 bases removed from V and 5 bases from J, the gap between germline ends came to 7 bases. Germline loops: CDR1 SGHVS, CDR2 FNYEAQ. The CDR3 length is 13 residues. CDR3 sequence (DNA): TGTGCCAGCAGCTTAGCGCCCCAGGAGACCCAGTACTTC. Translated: CASSLAPQETQYF.

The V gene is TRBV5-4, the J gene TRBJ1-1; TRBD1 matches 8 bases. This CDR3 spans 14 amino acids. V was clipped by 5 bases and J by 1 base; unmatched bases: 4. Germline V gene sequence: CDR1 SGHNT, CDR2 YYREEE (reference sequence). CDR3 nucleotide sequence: TGTGCCAGCAGAAGACAGGGGACGAACACTGAAGCTTTCTTT. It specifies CASRRQGTNTEAFF.

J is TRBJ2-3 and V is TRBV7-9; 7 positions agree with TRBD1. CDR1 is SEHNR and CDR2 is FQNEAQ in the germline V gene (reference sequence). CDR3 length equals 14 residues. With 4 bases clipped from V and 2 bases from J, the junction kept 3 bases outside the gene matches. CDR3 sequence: CASSSGGTTDTQYF. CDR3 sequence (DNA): TGTGCCAGCAGCTCAGGGGGAACCACAGATACGCAGTATTTT.

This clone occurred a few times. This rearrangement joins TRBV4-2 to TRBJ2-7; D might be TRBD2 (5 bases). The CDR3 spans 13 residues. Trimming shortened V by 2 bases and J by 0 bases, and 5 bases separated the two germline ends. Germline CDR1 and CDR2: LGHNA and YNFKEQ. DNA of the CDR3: TGTGCCAGCAGCCAAACTAGCTCCTACGAGCAGTACTTC. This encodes CASSQTSSYEQYF.

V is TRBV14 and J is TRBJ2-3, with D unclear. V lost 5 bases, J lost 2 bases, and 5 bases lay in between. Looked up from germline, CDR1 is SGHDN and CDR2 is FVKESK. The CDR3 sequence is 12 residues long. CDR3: CASSVFTDTQYF. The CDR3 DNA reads TGTGCCAGCAGCGTGTTCACAGATACGCAGTATTTT.

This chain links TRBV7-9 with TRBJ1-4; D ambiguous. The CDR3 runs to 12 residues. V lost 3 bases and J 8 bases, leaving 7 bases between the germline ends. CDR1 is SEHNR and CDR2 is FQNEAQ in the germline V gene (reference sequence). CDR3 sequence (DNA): TGTGCCAGCAGCTTTCTAACGGAAAAACTGTTTTTT. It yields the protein CASSFLTEKLFF.